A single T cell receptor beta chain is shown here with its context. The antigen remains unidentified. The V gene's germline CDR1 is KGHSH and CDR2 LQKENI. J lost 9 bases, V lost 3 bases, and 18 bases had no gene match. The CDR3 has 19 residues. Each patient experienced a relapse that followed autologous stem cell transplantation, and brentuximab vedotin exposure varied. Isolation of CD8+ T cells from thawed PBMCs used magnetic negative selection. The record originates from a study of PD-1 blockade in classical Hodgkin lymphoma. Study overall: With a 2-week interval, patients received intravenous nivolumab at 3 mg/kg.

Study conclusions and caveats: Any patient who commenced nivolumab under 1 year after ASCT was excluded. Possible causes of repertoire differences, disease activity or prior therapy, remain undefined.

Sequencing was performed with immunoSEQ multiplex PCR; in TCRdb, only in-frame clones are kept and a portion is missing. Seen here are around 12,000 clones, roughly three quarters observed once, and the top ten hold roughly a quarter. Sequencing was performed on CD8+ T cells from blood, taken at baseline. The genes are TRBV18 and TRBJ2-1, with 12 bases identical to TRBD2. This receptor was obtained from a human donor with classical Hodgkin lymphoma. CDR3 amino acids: CASSPRPSASGGARLEQFF. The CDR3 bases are TGTGCCAGCTCACCCCGCCCGAGTGCTAGCGGGGGGGCCAGACTTGAGCAGTTCTTC.